The 7 T cell receptor beta chains reported below all come from one sample, sequenced in a study of radiotherapy plus CTLA-4 blockade in lung cancer. Produced via immunoSEQ multiplex PCR; TCRdb's table is partial and in-frame only. In the table there are tens of thousands of clones, over 75% of which are singletons. The specimen comprised peripheral blood, sampled from a patient treated with radiotherapy plus ipilimumab. The origin of the receptors is a human donor with non-small cell lung cancer whose response to radiotherapy plus ipilimumab could not be evaluated.

The chain combines TRBV7-9 with TRBJ1-1; 9 bases agree with TRBD1. V shed 4 bases, J shed 7 bases, and the junction held 10 bases outside the gene matches. This CDR3 has 15 amino acids. Germline V gives CDR1 SEHNR, CDR2 FQNEAQ (reference sequence). Here the CDR3 DNA reads TGTGCCAGCAGCTCTCCCCGGACAGGGGAAATTGAAGCTTTCTTT. The encoded protein is CASSSPRTGEIEAFF. Full variable domain (rest looked up from reference TRBV7-9 and TRBJ1-1): DTGVSQNPRHKITKRGQNVTFRCDPISEHNRLYWYRQTLGQGPEFLTYFQNEAQLEKSRLLSDRFSAERPKGSFSTLEIQRTEQGDSAMYLCASSSPRTGEIEAFFGQGTRLTVV.

The rearrangement joins TRBV27 to TRBJ2-1, with D maybe TRBD2 (6 bases). Germline V gene sequence: CDR1 MNHEY, CDR2 SMNVEV (reference sequence). The CDR3 totals 16 residues. V lost 3 bases and J lost 8, with 20 bases in between. This CDR3 reads CASSFAGLSTVDEQFF. In DNA, the CDR3 is TGTGCCAGCAGTTTTGCCGGACTATCGACGGTTGATGAGCAGTTCTTC.

The chain is built from TRBV28 and TRBJ1-1, with 8 bases aligning to TRBD1. Germline trimming cut 7 bases from V and 3 bases from J; bases unmatched to any gene: 4. Per germline, CDR1 MDHEN and CDR2 SYDVKM. This CDR3 contains 13 residues. The CDR3 DNA sequence: TGTGCCAGCAACCCGGACAGGGACACTGAAGCTTTCTTT. Protein product: CASNPDRDTEAFF.

This chain connects TRBV27 to TRBJ2-3; 7 bases are a match to TRBD1. The germline gives CDR1 MNHEY, CDR2 SMNVEV (reference sequence). Trimming cost V 2 bases and J 6 bases; bases outside gene matches: 5. The CDR3 totals 14 residues. CDR3 bases: TGTGCCAGCAGTTTAAAGGGGGCAGCCGATACGCAGTATTTT. Amino acids: CASSLKGAADTQYF.

V usage is TRBV6-1 and J usage is TRBJ2-6; 8 bases fit TRBD1. V was pared by 4 bases and J by 9 bases, with 8 bases of the junction left unmatched. The CDR3 is made up of 15 amino acids. From germline, CDR1 is MNHNS and CDR2 SASEGT. As DNA, the CDR3 is TGTGCCAGCAGTGCCGGACAGGGCTTAGGCAACGTCCTGACTTTC. Protein sequence: CASSAGQGLGNVLTF.

V is TRBV7-2 and J is TRBJ2-1, with TRBD2 identical over 9 bases. J was trimmed by 10 bases and V by 4 bases; bases with no gene match: 5. Germline lookup yields CDR1 SGHTA and CDR2 FQGNSA. The CDR3 length is 13 residues. The CDR3 spells CASSSWSGGEQFF. DNA of the CDR3: TGTGCCAGCAGCTCCTGGAGCGGGGGGGAGCAGTTCTTC.

The V gene is TRBV15, the J gene TRBJ2-5; possibly TRBD1 for D (6 bases). With 8 bases removed from V and 2 bases from J, the gap between germline ends came to 12 bases. There are 13 residues in the CDR3. Germline loops: CDR1 LNHNV, CDR2 YYDKDF (reference sequence). CDR3 bases: TGTGCCACCTCCGACAGGAGACAAGAGACCCAGTACTTC. The encoded protein is CATSDRRQETQYF.